This T cell receptor beta chain originates from a study of blood T cell repertoires in COVID-19. Sequencing was performed with immunoSEQ multiplex PCR; in TCRdb, only in-frame clones are kept and a portion is missing. The table includes tens of thousands of clones, roughly 80% detected once. The ends lost 4 bases at V and 3 bases at J; junction bases unmatched: 3. There are 15 residues in the CDR3. The germline V gene encodes CDR1 LGHDT and CDR2 YNNKEL (reference sequence). The V call is TRBV3-1 (or the pseudogene TRBV3-2), the J call TRBJ2-2, with 9 nucleotides matching TRBD2. The TCR originated in an elderly man with COVID-19, enrolled during active disease. The specimen was peripheral blood. CDR3 loop: CASSPRLADTGELFF. CDR3 in DNA: TGTGCCAGCAGCCCCCGACTAGCGGACACCGGGGAGCTGTTTTTT.